This section outlines one T cell receptor (beta chain) sequence together with its context. The antigen it binds to is not known. Base qualities are not at hand, and no much larger clone is one base apart. Sample time point, as interpreted from the label and publication: pre-transplant. Unstimulated PBMCs, after thawing, were stained for CD3, CD4 and CD8 and then FACS-sorted into CD3+CD4+ and CD3+CD8+ populations. Each of the 8 studied subjects was randomized to immunosuppression withdrawal. The Qiagen DNeasy Blood and Tissue Kit was used for genomic DNA isolation. The CDR3 numbers 14 residues from cysteine through phenylalanine. Only the CDR3 DNA stays, 42 bases, in frame from base 1. Compared with germline, V lacks 7 bases and J lacks 1 base; bases without a gene match: 6. CDR1 and CDR2, per the germline V gene, are SQVTM and ANQGSEA. This sample is part of a study of T cell clones after liver transplantation (dated by TCRdb to about 2019). Looking at the study overall: The samples were obtained from ITN030ST, a randomized trial that attempted immunosuppression withdrawal within 2 years after liver transplantation. Blood samples were collected pre-transplant, then pre-randomization ahead of withdrawal, and finally post-randomization once withdrawal had either been completed or failed. The subjects received no induction therapy and were kept on standard immunosuppression until randomization at 12-24 months post-transplant. The study cohort included 8 liver transplant recipients, of whom 3 were classified as tolerant and 5 as non-tolerant. To count as tolerant, a recipient had to stay completely off immunosuppression for at least one year without liver enzymes climbing beyond twice the upper limit of normal. Of the eight recipients, a few were HCV-positive, while the remaining recipients had been transplanted for non-autoimmune, non-viral indications. Donor-reactive T cell clones were identified by TCRbeta sequencing after a pre-transplant mixed lymphocyte reaction and then tracked in post-transplant blood. As an antigen-independent comparator for the donor-reactive sequences, third party-reactive TCRbeta sequences from pre-transplant MLRs were identified as well. Overall results and qualifications from the work: The conclusions were preliminary, being limited by small, heterogeneous patient numbers and by non-standardized post-transplant time points. Low numbers of available donor cells limited the measurable donor-reactive repertoire in a couple of subjects. In most of the 8 subjects, regardless of tolerance or HCV status, circulating donor-reactive CD4 TCRbeta sequences dropped significantly post-transplant. Donor-reactive sequences decreased more than third party-reactive sequences, which suggests partial antigen-specific deletion that was not related to withdrawal success. Once repertoire turnover was taken into account, donor-reactive detection showed a significant reduction for CD4 in 7 of 8 subjects and for CD8 in 8 of 8. Because no allograft tissue specimens were available, donor-reactive T cells may have migrated into the graft instead of being deleted.

High-throughput TCRbeta CDR3 sequencing of frozen genomic DNA was performed by immunoSEQ, including PCR amplification, mapping, bias correction and internal controls. The paper's data handling went like this. Productive rearrangements were kept, and unique TCRbeta sequences were defined by CDR3 nucleotide sequence plus V and J gene. A sequence counted as donor-reactive only if the sequence showed at least 5-fold expansion in CFSE-low cells compared with unstimulated pre-transplant cells and had a frequency of at least 0.01%. Per-subject minimum frequency thresholds, based on the lowest-template unstimulated sample, ensured at least 90% detection power. Repertoire turnover was measured by Jensen-Shannon divergence between the top 1000 TCRbeta sequences post- and pre-transplant. Changes in detection of donor-reactive sequences were assessed with two-sided Fisher's exact tests. In TCRdb, the immuneACCESS table is reduced to in-frame sequences with V and J assigned. These tables do not hold every clone; where another copy was compared, an unresolved V gene accounts for under half, and the others remain unexplained. The V and J calls and clone size were taken over from that table, and D and trimming were inferred from the DNA. Counted in this sample were about 78,000 clones; approximately 80% of them appeared once. Less than 0.65% of the sample rests with the top ten.

Sequencing used CD4+ T cells from blood, obtained before liver transplant. The sequence was obtained from a human donor who received a liver transplant. The rearrangement joined TRBV29-1 to TRBJ2-2; 7 junctional bases match TRBD1. The DNA sequence is TGCAGCGCCAGGGGGAACAGGAACACCGGGGAGCTGTTTTTT. Its protein is CSARGNRNTGELFF.